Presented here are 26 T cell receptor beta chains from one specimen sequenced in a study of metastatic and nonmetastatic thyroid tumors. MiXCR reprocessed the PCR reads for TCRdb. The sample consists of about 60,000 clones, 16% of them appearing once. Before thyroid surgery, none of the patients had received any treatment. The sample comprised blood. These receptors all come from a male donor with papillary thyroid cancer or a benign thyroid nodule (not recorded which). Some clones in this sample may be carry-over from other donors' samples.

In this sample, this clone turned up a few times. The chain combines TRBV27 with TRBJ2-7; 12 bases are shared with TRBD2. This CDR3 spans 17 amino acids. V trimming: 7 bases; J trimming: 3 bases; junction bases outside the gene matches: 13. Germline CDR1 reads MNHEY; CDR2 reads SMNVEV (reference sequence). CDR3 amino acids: CASTLGWGTSGFYEQYF. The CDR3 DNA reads TGTGCCAGCACCCTCGGGTGGGGGACTAGCGGGTTCTACGAGCAGTACTTC.

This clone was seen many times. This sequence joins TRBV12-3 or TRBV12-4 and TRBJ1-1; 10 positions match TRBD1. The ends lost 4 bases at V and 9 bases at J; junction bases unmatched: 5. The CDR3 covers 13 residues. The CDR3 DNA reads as TGTGCCAGCAGTTCGGACAGGGGGGAGAAAGCTTTCTTT. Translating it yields CASSSDRGEKAFF.

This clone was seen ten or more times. CDR3 residues: CASGAGLTVGDEQFF. The DNA of the CDR3 is TGTGCCAGTGGTGCGGGACTAACGGTCGGCGATGAGCAGTTCTTC. The chain has TRBV12-3 or TRBV12-4 and TRBJ2-1, with 7 bases matching TRBD2. The CDR3 is 15 amino acids. Unmatched junction bases numbered 16, after V lost 9 bases and J lost 8 bases.

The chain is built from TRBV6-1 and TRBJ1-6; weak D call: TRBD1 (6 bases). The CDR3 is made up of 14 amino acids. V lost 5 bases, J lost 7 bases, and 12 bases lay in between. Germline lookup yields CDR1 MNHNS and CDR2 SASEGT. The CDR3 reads CASSLGQRNSPLHF. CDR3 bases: TGTGCCAGCAGTCTGGGACAAAGGAATTCACCCCTCCACTTT.

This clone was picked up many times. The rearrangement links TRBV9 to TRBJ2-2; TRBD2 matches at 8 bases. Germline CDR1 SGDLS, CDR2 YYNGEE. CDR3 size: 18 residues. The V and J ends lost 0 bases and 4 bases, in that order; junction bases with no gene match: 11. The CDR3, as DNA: TGTGCCAGCAGCGTAGGCGGGGGGCTAGCCAGAGGCACCGGGGAGCTGTTTTTT. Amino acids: CASSVGGGLARGTGELFF.

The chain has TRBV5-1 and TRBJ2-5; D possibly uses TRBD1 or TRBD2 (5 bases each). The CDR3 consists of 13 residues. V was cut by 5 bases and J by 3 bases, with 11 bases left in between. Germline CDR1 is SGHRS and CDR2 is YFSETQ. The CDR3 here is CASRYGTKETQYF. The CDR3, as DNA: TGCGCCAGCAGGTACGGGACCAAAGAGACCCAGTACTTC. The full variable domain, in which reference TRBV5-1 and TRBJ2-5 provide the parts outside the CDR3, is KAGVTQTPRYLIKTRGQQVTLSCSPISGHRSVSWYQQTPGQGLQFLFEYFSETQRNKGNFPGRFSGRQFSNSRSEMNVSTLELGDSALYLCASRYGTKETQYFGPGTRLLVL.

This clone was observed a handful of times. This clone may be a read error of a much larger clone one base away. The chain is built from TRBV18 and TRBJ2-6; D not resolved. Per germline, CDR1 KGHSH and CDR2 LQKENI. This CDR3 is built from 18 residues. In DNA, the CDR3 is TGTGCCAGCTCACCGCCACTCGGCGAAAGCTCTTGGGCCAACGTCCTGACTTTC. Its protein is CASSPPLGESSWANVLTF. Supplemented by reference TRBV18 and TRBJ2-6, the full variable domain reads NAGVMQNPRHLVRRRGQEARLRCSPMKGHSHVYWYRQLPEEGLKFMVYLQKENIIDESGMPKERFSAEFPKEGPSILRIQQVVRGDSAAYFCASSPPLGESSWANVLTFGAGSRLTVL.

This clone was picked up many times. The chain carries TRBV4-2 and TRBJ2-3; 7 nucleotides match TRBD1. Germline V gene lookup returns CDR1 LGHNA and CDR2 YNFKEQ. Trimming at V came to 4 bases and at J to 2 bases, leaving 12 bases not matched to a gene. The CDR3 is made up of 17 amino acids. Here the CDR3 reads CASSRKGAANPTDTQYF. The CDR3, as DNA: TGTGCCAGCAGCCGGAAGGGGGCAGCGAACCCCACAGATACGCAGTATTTT.

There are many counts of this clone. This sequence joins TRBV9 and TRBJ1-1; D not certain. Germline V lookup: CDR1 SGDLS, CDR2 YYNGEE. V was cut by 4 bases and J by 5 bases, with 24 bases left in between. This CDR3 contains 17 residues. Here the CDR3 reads CASSPASGGRAWTEAFF. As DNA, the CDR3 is TGTGCCAGCAGCCCCGCCAGCGGAGGGAGGGCATGGACTGAAGCTTTCTTT.

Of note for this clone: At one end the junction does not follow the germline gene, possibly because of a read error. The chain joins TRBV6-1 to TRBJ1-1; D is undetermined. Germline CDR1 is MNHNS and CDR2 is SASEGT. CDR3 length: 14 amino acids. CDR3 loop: CASSETSPATEASF. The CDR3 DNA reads TGTGCCAGCAGTGAAACCTCGCCTGCTACTGAAGCTTCCTTT.

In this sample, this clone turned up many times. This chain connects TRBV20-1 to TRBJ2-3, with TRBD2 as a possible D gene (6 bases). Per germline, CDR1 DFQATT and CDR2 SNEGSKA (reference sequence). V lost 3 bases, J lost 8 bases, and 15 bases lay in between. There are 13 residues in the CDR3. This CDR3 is CSASSAVGSTQYF. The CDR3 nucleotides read TGCAGTGCTAGTTCGGCGGTCGGGAGTACGCAGTATTTT.

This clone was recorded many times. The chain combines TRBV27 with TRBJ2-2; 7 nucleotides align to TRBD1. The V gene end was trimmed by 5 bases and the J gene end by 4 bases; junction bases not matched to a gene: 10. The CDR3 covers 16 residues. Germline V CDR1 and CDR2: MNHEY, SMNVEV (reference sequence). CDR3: CASSIHPGQSTGELFF. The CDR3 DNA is TGTGCCAGCAGTATACACCCGGGACAGAGCACCGGGGAGCTGTTTTTT.

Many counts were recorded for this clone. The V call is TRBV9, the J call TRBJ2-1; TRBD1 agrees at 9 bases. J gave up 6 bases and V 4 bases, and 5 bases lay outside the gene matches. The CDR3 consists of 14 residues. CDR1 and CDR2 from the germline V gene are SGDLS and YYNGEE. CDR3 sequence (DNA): TGTGCCAGCAGCTCACAGGGGGCGGTCAATGAGCAGTTCTTC. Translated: CASSSQGAVNEQFF.

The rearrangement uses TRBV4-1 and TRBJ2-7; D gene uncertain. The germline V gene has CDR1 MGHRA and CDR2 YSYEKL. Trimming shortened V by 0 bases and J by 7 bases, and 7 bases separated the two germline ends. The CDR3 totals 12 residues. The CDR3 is CASSQESREQYF. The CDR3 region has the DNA TGCGCCAGCAGCCAAGAATCCAGGGAGCAGTACTTC.

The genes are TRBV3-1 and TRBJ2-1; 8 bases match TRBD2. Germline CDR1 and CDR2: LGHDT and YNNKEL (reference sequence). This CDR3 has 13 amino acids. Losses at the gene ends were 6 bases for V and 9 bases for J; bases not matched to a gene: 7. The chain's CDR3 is CASRVGGGLEQFF. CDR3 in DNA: TGTGCCAGCAGGGTCGGCGGGGGGCTTGAGCAGTTCTTC.

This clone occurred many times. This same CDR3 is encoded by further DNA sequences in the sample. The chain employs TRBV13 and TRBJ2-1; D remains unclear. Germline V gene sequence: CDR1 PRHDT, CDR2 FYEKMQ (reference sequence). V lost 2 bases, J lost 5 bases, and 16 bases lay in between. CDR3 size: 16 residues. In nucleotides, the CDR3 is TGTGCCAGCAGCTTAAGTGTACCCTCGACGCACAATGAGCAGTTCTTC. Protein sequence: CASSLSVPSTHNEQFF.

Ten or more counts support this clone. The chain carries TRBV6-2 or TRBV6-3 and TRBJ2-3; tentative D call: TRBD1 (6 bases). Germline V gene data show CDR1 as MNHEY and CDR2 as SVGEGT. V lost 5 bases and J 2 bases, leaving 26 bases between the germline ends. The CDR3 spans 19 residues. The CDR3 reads CASSNHSPRDRSLTDTQYF. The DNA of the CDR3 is TGTGCCAGCAGTAACCACTCCCCCCGAGACAGGTCCCTCACAGATACGCAGTATTTT.

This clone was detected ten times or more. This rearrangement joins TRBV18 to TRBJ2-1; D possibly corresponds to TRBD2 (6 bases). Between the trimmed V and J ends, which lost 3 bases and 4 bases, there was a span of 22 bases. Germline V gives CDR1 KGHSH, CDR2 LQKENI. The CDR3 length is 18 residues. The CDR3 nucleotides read TGTGCCAGCTCACCCTATCCGAGTGGGGCGGGGTATTACAATGAGCAGTTCTTC. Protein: CASSPYPSGAGYYNEQFF.

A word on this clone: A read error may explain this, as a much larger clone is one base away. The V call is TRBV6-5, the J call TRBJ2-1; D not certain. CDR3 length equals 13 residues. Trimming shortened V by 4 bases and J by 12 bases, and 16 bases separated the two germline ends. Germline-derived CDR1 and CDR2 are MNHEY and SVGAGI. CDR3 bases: TGTGCCAGCAGTTCTACTTACGAGCTGAGGCAGTTCTTC. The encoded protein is CASSSTYELRQFF.

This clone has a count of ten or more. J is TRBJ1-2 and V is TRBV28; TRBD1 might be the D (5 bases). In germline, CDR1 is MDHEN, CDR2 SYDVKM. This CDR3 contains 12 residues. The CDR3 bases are TGTGCAACGAGGGGCCCGGACTATGGCTACACCTTC. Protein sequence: CATRGPDYGYTF.

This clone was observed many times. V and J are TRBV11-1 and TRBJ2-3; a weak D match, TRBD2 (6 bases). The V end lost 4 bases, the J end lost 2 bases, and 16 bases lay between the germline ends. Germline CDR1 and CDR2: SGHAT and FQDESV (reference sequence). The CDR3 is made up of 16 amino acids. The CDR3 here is CASSSLPGLNTDTQYF. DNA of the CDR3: TGTGCCAGCAGCTCCTTACCGGGACTCAACACAGATACGCAGTATTTT.

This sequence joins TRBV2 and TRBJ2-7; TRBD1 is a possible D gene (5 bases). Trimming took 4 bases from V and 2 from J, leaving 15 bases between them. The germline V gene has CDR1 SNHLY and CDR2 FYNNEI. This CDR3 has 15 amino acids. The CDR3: CASSVQGVVTYEQYF. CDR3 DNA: TGTGCCAGCAGTGTTCAGGGTGTGGTCACCTACGAGCAGTACTTC.

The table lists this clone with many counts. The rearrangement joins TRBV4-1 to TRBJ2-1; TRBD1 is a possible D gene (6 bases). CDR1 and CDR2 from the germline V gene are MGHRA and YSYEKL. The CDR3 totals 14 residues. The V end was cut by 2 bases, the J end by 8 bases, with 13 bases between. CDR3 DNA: TGCGCCAGCAGCCAATCGCTCAGACAGGATGAGCAGTTCTTC. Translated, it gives CASSQSLRQDEQFF.

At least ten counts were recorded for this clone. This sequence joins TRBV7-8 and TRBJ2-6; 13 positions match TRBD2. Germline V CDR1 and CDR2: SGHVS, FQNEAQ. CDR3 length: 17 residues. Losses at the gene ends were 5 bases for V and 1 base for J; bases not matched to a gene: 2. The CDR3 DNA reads TGTGCCAGCAGCCGGACTAGCGGGAGTTCTGGGGCCAACGTCCTGACTTTC. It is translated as CASSRTSGSSGANVLTF. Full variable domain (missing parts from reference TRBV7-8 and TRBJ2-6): GAGVSQSPRYKVAKRGQDVALRCDPISGHVSLFWYQQALGQGPEFLTYFQNEAQLDKSGLPSDRFFAERPEGSVSTLKIQRTQQEDSAVYLCASSRTSGSSGANVLTFGAGSRLTVL.

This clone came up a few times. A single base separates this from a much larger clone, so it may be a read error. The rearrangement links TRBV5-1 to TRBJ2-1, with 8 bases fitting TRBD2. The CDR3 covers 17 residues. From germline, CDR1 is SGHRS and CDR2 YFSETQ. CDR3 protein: CAGRPAPISGIGGEQFF. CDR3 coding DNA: TGCGCCGGCAGACCTGCACCAATTAGCGGGATAGGGGGTGAGCAGTTCTTC.

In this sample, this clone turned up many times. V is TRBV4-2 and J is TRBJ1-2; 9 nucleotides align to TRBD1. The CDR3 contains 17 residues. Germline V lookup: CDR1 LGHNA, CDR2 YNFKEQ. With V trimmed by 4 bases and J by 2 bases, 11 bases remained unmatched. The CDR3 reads CASSPTGGFSTNYGYTF. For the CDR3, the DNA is TGTGCCAGCAGCCCCACAGGGGGCTTTTCTACAAACTATGGCTACACCTTC.